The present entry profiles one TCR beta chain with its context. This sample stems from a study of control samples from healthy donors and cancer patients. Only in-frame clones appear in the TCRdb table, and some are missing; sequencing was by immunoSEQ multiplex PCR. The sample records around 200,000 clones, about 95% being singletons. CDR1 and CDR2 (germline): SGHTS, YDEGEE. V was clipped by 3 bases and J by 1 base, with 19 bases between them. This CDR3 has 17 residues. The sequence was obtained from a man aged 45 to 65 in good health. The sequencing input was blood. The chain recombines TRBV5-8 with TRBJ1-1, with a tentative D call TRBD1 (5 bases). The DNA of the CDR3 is TGTGCCAGCAGCTGGGGCAATAGTTGGGATAAGAACACTGAAGCTTTCTTT. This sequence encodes CASSWGNSWDKNTEAFF.